The subject of this entry is one T cell receptor beta chain. In the original processing: Nucleated cell counts were estimated from reference gene primer amplification. The protocol was immunoSEQ multiplex PCR, while the TCRdb copy is restricted to in-frame clones and leaves out a portion. V, J and clone size are taken as reported in that table, and D and trimming were inferred from the DNA itself. Counted here are roughly 81,000 clones, approximately 88% occurring once; the ten biggest clones make up approximately 8%. These data come from a study of blood T cell repertoires in COVID-19. Across the study: Samples came from the United States, Italy and Spain, spanning acute and convalescent COVID-19. T cells, B-cell-depleted T cells, or PBMCs supplied cDNA or gDNA.

The sample consisted of peripheral blood. The sequence was obtained from a man younger than 45 with acute or convalescent COVID-19.

The CDR3 DNA follows: TGTGCCAGCACCCAAGGAGGAAAGCAGTTCTTC. Protein product: CASTQGGKQFF. The chain recombines TRBV2 with TRBJ2-1; possible D gene TRBD2, 5 bases. Germline CDR1 SNHLY, CDR2 FYNNEI. This CDR3 contains 11 residues. V lost 7 bases and J lost 11, with 12 bases in between.